The 21 T cell receptor beta chains below all came from one sample that was sequenced in a study of blood T cell repertoires in COVID-19 (TCRdb year 2020). The protocol used for the library was the immunoSEQ multiplex PCR assay. TCRdb's version of the immuneACCESS table is confined to in-frame rearrangements and falls short of the full clone set. An unresolved V gene accounts for under half of the shortfall where checked; the remainder is of unknown origin. The sample contains about 280,000 clones, 70% to 90% of them found a single time. The ten largest clonotypes hold about 5.1% of the sample. Material: peripheral blood. The receptor source for this set is a man aged 50-60 years with active or convalescent COVID-19.

This clone was counted between two and nine times. This rearrangement joins TRBV2 to TRBJ1-4; no firm D call. CDR1 is SNHLY, CDR2 FYNNEI, per germline. The CDR3 is made up of 15 amino acids. Trimming removed 5 bases from V and 7 bases from J, with 17 bases in between. The CDR3, as DNA: TGTGCCAGCAGTTTCCTAGATGGGTTGGGTGAAAAACTGTTTTTT. Its protein product is CASSFLDGLGEKLFF. Based on the CDR3 plus reference TRBV2 and TRBJ1-4, the full variable domain is EPEVTQTPSHQVTQMGQEVILRCVPISNHLYFYWYRQILGQKVEFLVSFYNNEISEKSEIFDDQFSVERPDGSNFTLKIRSTKLEDSAMYFCASSFLDGLGEKLFFGSGTQLSVL.

There are a few counts of this clone. The CDR3 sequence is CASRETDGGQEYF. In nucleotides, the CDR3 is TGTGCCAGCAGAGAGACCGACGGGGGACAGGAGTATTTT. The J gene is TRBJ2-3, the V gene TRBV7-2; 8 bases are a match to TRBD1. CDR1 SGHTA and CDR2 FQGNSA come from the germline V gene. The trim removed 6 bases at V and 13 bases at J, leaving 12 bases unmatched. CDR3 length: 13 amino acids.

This clone was counted a single time. This chain links TRBV7-8 with TRBJ2-2; 10 bases are shared with TRBD1. Germline CDR1 SGHVS, CDR2 FQNEAQ. With 5 bases clipped from V and 5 bases from J, the junction kept 5 bases outside the gene matches. The CDR3 loop spans 15 amino acids. The CDR3 bases are TGTGCCAGCAGCGACTGGACAGGGGGAACCGGGGAGCTGTTTTTT. Translating gives CASSDWTGGTGELFF.

The genes are TRBV29-1 and TRBJ2-7; 9 bases are shared with TRBD2. J gave up 2 bases and V 6 bases, and 11 bases lay outside the gene matches. CDR3 size: 15 residues. Germline CDR1 and CDR2: SQVTM and ANQGSEA. The CDR3 region is CSVQQSASGAYEQYF. DNA for the CDR3: TGCAGCGTCCAACAATCGGCTAGCGGGGCCTACGAGCAGTACTTC.

A single count supports this clone. The CDR3 region is CASSLDGGTMEYF. For the CDR3, the DNA is TGCGCCAGCAGCTTGGACGGCGGGACTATGGAGTACTTC. The chain couples TRBV5-1 to TRBJ2-4; 7 bases agree with TRBD2. Germline-derived CDR1 and CDR2 are SGHRS and YFSETQ. The ends lost 0 bases at V and 14 bases at J; junction bases unmatched: 8. The CDR3 is made up of 13 amino acids.

This clone was counted only a few times. V gene TRBV4-2 combines with J gene TRBJ2-7; 9 bases line up with TRBD1. In germline, CDR1 is LGHNA, CDR2 YNFKEQ. The CDR3 is made up of 17 amino acids. J gave up 0 bases and V 1 base, and 7 bases lay outside the gene matches. The CDR3 sequence: CASSQGLQGASSYEQYF. DNA for the CDR3: TGTGCCAGCAGCCAAGGTCTACAGGGGGCGAGCTCCTACGAGCAGTACTTC.

The chain combines TRBV2 with TRBJ2-7; D unresolved. The germline V gene has CDR1 SNHLY and CDR2 FYNNEI. The CDR3 spans 12 residues. Between the trimmed V and J ends, which lost 7 bases and 4 bases, there was a span of 11 bases. CDR3 sequence: CASTPTGYEQYF. For the CDR3, the DNA is TGTGCCAGCACCCCGACCGGGTACGAGCAGTACTTC. Filled out from reference TRBV2 and TRBJ2-7, the complete variable domain reads EPEVTQTPSHQVTQMGQEVILRCVPISNHLYFYWYRQILGQKVEFLVSFYNNEISEKSEIFDDQFSVERPDGSNFTLKIRSTKLEDSAMYFCASTPTGYEQYFGPGTRLTVT.

This clone was observed a single time. The chain employs TRBV18 and TRBJ1-5; the D gene is possibly TRBD1 (5 bases). V lost 6 bases to trimming and J lost 4 bases, with 16 bases between them. Germline V lookup: CDR1 KGHSH, CDR2 LQKENI. The CDR3 runs to 15 residues. The CDR3 nucleotides read TGTGCCAGCTCGGCGGCCCAGGGAGGAAATCAGCCCCAGCATTTT. Translated: CASSAAQGGNQPQHF.

The V call is TRBV5-8, the J call TRBJ2-1; 9 bases agree with TRBD2. CDR1 is SGHTS, CDR2 YDEGEE, per germline. V shed 3 bases and J 7 bases; nucleotides not matched to a gene: 11. The CDR3 has 16 amino acids. CDR3 loop: CASSSGLAGIGNEQFF. The CDR3 bases are TGTGCCAGCAGCTCGGGGCTAGCGGGAATAGGGAATGAGCAGTTCTTC.

The rearrangement joins TRBV9 to TRBJ2-3, with TRBD2 matching 7 bases. Per germline, CDR1 SGDLS and CDR2 YYNGEE. Trimming cost V 2 bases and J 6 bases; bases outside gene matches: 18. This CDR3 region has 18 residues. CDR3 protein: CASSVPISGGGRMDTQYF. Here the CDR3 DNA reads TGTGCCAGCAGCGTCCCTATATCTGGGGGAGGGCGCATGGATACGCAGTATTTT. Full variable domain (missing parts from reference TRBV9 and TRBJ2-3): DSGVTQTPKHLITATGQRVTLRCSPRSGDLSVYWYQQSLDQGLQFLIQYYNGEERAKGNILERFSAQQFPDLHSELNLSSLELGDSALYFCASSVPISGGGRMDTQYFGPGTRLTVL.

This rearrangement joins TRBV9 to TRBJ1-3; TRBD1 matches 11 bases. Per germline, CDR1 SGDLS and CDR2 YYNGEE. CDR3 length: 17 residues. V shed 4 bases and J 4 bases; nucleotides not matched to a gene: 10. As DNA, the CDR3 is TGTGCCAGCAGCTCCAGGACAGGGGGCTTCCAGGGAAACACCATATATTTT. Encoded protein: CASSSRTGGFQGNTIYF.

V and J are TRBV6-4 and TRBJ2-1; D perhaps matches TRBD2 (7 bases). CDR3 length equals 16 residues. Germline CDR1 MRHNA, CDR2 SNTAGT. Trimming shortened V by 0 bases and J by 7 bases, and 16 bases separated the two germline ends. The CDR3 spells CASSDSGGLRRNEQFF. The CDR3 DNA sequence: TGTGCCAGCAGTGACTCGGGGGGGCTAAGGAGGAATGAGCAGTTCTTC.

The rearrangement uses TRBV7-2 and TRBJ2-3; D is perhaps TRBD2 (6 bases). The germline CDR1 and CDR2 sequences are SGHTA and FQGNSA. This CDR3 comprises 16 residues. V lost 6 bases and J lost 4, with 20 bases in between. This CDR3 reads CASSWGGGDDSDTQYF. The CDR3, as DNA: TGTGCCAGCAGTTGGGGTGGCGGGGACGATTCAGATACGCAGTATTTT.

This sequence joins TRBV4-2 and TRBJ2-1; 11 bases agree with TRBD1. With 0 bases clipped from V and 3 bases from J, the junction kept 10 bases outside the gene matches. Germline assignment: CDR1 LGHNA and CDR2 YNFKEQ. There are 19 residues in the CDR3. CDR3 region: CASSQDGQGAAGGYNEQFF. CDR3 sequence (DNA): TGTGCCAGCAGCCAAGATGGACAGGGGGCTGCGGGAGGCTACAATGAGCAGTTCTTC.

This sequence joins TRBV19 and TRBJ2-1; 13 nucleotides match TRBD2. Germline V lookup: CDR1 LNHDA, CDR2 SQIVND (reference sequence). J was trimmed by 5 bases and V by 6 bases; bases with no gene match: 7. This CDR3 has 16 amino acids. CDR3 protein: CASRKLAGGSHNEQFF. For the CDR3, the DNA is TGTGCCAGTAGAAAACTAGCGGGAGGGTCCCACAATGAGCAGTTCTTC.

The rearrangement links TRBV7-9 to TRBJ1-3; 7 nucleotides line up with TRBD1. With 5 bases clipped from V and 3 bases from J, the junction kept 7 bases outside the gene matches. The CDR3 spans 15 residues. Germline lookup yields CDR1 SEHNR and CDR2 FQNEAQ (reference sequence). CDR3 sequence reads: CASSPATGRGNTIYF. For the CDR3, the DNA is TGTGCCAGCAGCCCCGCGACAGGGCGTGGAAACACCATATATTTT.

The V and J genes are TRBV3-1 (or the pseudogene TRBV3-2) and TRBJ1-5, with 9 nucleotides matching TRBD1. V lost 3 bases, J lost 7 bases, and 4 bases stayed unmatched. Germline V gene sequence: CDR1 LGHDT, CDR2 YNNKEL (reference sequence). The CDR3 sequence is 14 residues long. The DNA of the CDR3 is TGTGCCAGCAGCCACCGGACAGGGGACCAGCCCCAGCATTTT. Encoded protein: CASSHRTGDQPQHF.

This clone was seen just once. This chain connects TRBV4-3 to TRBJ1-5, with no clear D. The CDR3 covers 13 residues. V lost 4 bases to trimming and J lost 0 bases, with 4 bases between them. CDR1 is LGHNA, CDR2 YSLEER, per germline. The DNA of the CDR3 is TGCGCCAGCAGCCTAAATAGCAATCAGCCCCAGCATTTT. This translates into CASSLNSNQPQHF.

The rearrangement joins TRBV7-2 to TRBJ2-1, with TRBD1 as a possible D gene (6 bases). Per the germline V gene, CDR1 is SGHTA and CDR2 is FQGNSA. Between the trimmed V and J ends, which lost 6 bases and 6 bases, there was a span of 15 bases. CDR3 size: 14 residues. DNA of the CDR3: TGTGCCAGCAGGGGGGCGGGTGAACTCAATGAGCAGTTCTTC. Its translation is CASRGAGELNEQFF.

V and J are TRBV6-6 and TRBJ1-5; no clear D. V gave up 5 bases and J gave up 1 base, with 6 bases separating them. Germline CDR1 MNHNY, CDR2 SVGAGI (reference sequence). The CDR3 totals 13 residues. The chain's CDR3 is CASSLLSNQPQHF. CDR3 bases: TGTGCCAGCAGTCTCCTGAGCAATCAGCCCCAGCATTTT.

The chain combines TRBV7-9 with TRBJ1-2; tentative D call: TRBD1 (5 bases). V was clipped by 5 bases and J by 6 bases, with 16 bases between them. The germline gives CDR1 SEHNR, CDR2 FQNEAQ (reference sequence). This CDR3 is built from 14 residues. The CDR3 region is CASSPSGRTHGYTF. The CDR3, as DNA: TGTGCCAGCAGCCCCTCAGGGAGGACGCATGGCTACACCTTC.